What follows are 5 T cell receptor beta chains derived from one specimen sequenced in a study of T-cell reconstitution after alpha-beta-depleted transplantation in children. Library preparation (for TCRbeta) was performed with unique molecular identifiers. Using its own MiXCR run on the PCR reads, TCRdb lists one record per CDR3 protein. The sample contains around 240,000 distinct CDR3 sequences, 7.5% to 9.5% of which appear only once. The source material was PBMCs, mostly from graft donor cells, sampled 180 days after TCRalphabeta/CD19-depleted stem cell transplant. The receptors here all came from a male patient under 18 who had a stem cell transplant for acute lymphoblastic leukemia, so the T cells may come from the graft donor.

The table lists this clonotype with many counts. This chain links TRBV29-1 with TRBJ1-2; D gene uncertain. Germline V gene sequence: CDR1 SQVTM, CDR2 ANQGSEA. The CDR3 is 13 amino acids. Deletions cut 5 bases from V and 4 bases from J, with 14 bases between. CDR3 region: CSVLIGRVYGYTF. CDR3 coding DNA: TGCAGCGTTCTCATCGGGAGGGTCTATGGCTACACCTTC.

In this sample, this clonotype turned up many times. V usage is TRBV12-3 or TRBV12-4 and J usage is TRBJ1-2, with D perhaps matching TRBD1 (6 bases). V lost 5 bases and J lost 3, with 10 bases in between. CDR3 length: 13 amino acids. Here the CDR3 DNA reads TGTGCCAGCAGTCCTGGGGGGCACTATGGCTACACCTTC. Its translation is CASSPGGHYGYTF.

Ten or more counts support this clonotype. The V gene is TRBV12-3 or TRBV12-4, the J gene TRBJ2-7; no clear D gene. The CDR3 has 14 amino acids. Trimming removed 1 base at V and 0 bases at J, with 7 bases between. Here the CDR3 reads CASSLGPGSYEQYF. DNA for the CDR3: TGTGCCAGCAGTTTAGGTCCGGGCTCCTACGAGCAGTACTTC.

This clonotype was seen repeatedly, ten times or more. This sequence joins TRBV28 and TRBJ2-7; perhaps TRBD2 as D (5 bases). Trimming took 3 bases from V and 3 from J, leaving 9 bases between them. Germline V CDR1 and CDR2: MDHEN, SYDVKM. This CDR3 contains 13 residues. The DNA for the CDR3 is TGTGCCAGCAGTTTGAGGGAAAACTACGAGCAGTACTTC. It specifies CASSLRENYEQYF.

This clonotype was counted ten times or more. V is TRBV5-1 and J is TRBJ2-3; D not certain. The CDR3 covers 14 residues. V was shortened by 0 bases and J by 6 bases, with 11 bases between the two germline ends. In germline, CDR1 is SGHRS, CDR2 YFSETQ. The CDR3 nucleotides read TGCGCCAGCAGCTTGGAAGCACCTCACGATACGCAGTATTTT. The encoded protein is CASSLEAPHDTQYF.